This T cell receptor beta chain is from a study of cytomegalovirus exposure and HLA in healthy donors. Study observations and caveats: As was reported, the classifier diagnosed cytomegalovirus status with high specificity and sensitivity. A few chains tied to CMV proved CMV antigen-specific in vitro. The study put roughly 160 TCR beta chains on its list as cytomegalovirus-associated.

The table came from immunoSEQ multiplex PCR; TCRdb's copy has only in-frame clones and leaves some out. The table lists approximately 100,000 clones, about 88% of them singletons. A note on this clone: Its antigen is not identified.

The source material was PBMCs. This receptor was taken from a woman aged 18-29 years in good health and CMV-seropositive.

The chain's CDR3 is CASSPRNYEQYF. CDR3 coding DNA: TGTGCCAGCAGTCCGCGGAACTACGAGCAGTACTTC. This chain connects TRBV6-1 to TRBJ2-7; no reliable D call. Germline assignment: CDR1 MNHNS and CDR2 SASEGT. V was trimmed by 5 bases and J by 3 bases, leaving 8 bases between them. The CDR3 sequence is 12 residues long.